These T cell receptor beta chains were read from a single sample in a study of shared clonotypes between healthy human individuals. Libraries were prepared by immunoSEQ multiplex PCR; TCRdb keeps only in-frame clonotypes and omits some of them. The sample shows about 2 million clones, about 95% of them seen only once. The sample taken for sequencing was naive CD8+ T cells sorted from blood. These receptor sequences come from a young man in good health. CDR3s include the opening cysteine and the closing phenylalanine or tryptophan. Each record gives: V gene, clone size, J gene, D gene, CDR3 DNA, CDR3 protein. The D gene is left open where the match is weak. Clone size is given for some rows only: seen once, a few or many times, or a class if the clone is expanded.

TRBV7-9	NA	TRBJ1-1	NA	TGTGCCAGCAGCTCTCTTTCCGGGGGTCCGAACACTGAAGCTTTCTTT	CASSSLSGGPNTEAFF
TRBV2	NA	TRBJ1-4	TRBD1	TGTGCCAGCAGTCCGGGGACAGGGGCTGCTAATGAAAAACTGTTTTTT	CASSPGTGAANEKLFF
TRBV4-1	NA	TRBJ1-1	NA	TGCGCCAGCAGCCAGACCCCAGGGAACACTGAAGCTTTCTTT	CASSQTPGNTEAFF
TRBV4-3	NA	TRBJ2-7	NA	TGCGCCAGCAGCCAAGAAAATAGCGGAAACTACGAGCAGTACTTC	CASSQENSGNYEQYF
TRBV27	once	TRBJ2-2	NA	TGTGCCAGCAGTCCATCAGGGAATCTAGGCACCGGGGAGCTGTTTTTT	CASSPSGNLGTGELFF
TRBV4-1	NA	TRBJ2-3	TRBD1	TGCGCCAGCAGCTGGGACAGGGGATCAGATACGCAGTATTTT	CASSWDRGSDTQYF
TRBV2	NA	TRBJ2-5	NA	TGTGCCAGCAGCTTGACGGGACAACAAGAGACCCAGTACTTC	CASSLTGQQETQYF
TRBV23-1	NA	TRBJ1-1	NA	TGCGCCAGCAGTCAATCATCCGCGGGAACTCGGGACACTGAAGCTTTCTTT	CASSQSSAGTRDTEAFF
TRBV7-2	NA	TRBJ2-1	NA	TGTGCCAGCAGCTTAGCGCTGGGGAAGTACAATGAGCAGTTCTTC	CASSLALGKYNEQFF
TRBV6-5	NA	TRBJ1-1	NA	TGTGCCAGCAGTTACTCGATTGACACTGAAGCTTTCTTT	CASSYSIDTEAFF
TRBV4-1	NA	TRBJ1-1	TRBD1	TGCGCCAGCAGCCCCAGACAGGGGAACACTGAAGCTTTCTTT	CASSPRQGNTEAFF
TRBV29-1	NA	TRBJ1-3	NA	TGCAGCGTTGAAGCGGACGGAGTCTCTGGAAACACCATATATTTT	CSVEADGVSGNTIYF
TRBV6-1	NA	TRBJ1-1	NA	TGTGCCAGCAGTGAACCCATTGGACGGGTGCGGACTGAAGCTTTCTTT	CASSEPIGRVRTEAFF
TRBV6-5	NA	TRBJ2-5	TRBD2	TGTGCCAGCAGTTACGTAGCGGGGGGGCCCCTGGAGACCCAGTACTTC	CASSYVAGGPLETQYF
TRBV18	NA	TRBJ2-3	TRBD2	TGTGCCAGCTCACCCGATCCTCCCGGACTAGCGGGAGGGCCACCCGCAGATACGCAGTATTTT	CASSPDPPGLAGGPPADTQYF
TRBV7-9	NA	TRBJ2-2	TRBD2	TGTGCCAGCAGCTTCGGTACTAGCGGGACAAACACCGGGGAGCTGTTTTTT	CASSFGTSGTNTGELFF
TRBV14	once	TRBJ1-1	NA	TGTGCCAGCAGCGCGGCGGGGAGCACTGAAGCTTTCTTT	CASSAAGSTEAFF
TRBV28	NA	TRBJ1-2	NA	TGTGCCAGCAGTCCCGAGCCGGGGAACTATGGCTACACCTTC	CASSPEPGNYGYTF
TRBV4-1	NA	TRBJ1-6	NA	TGCGCCAGCAGCCAAGAGGGGGCAGAAGGTAATTCACCCCTCCACTTT	CASSQEGAEGNSPLHF
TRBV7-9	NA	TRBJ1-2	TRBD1	TGTGCCAGCAGCTTAGTAGGGACAGGGCCGTATGGCTACACCTTC	CASSLVGTGPYGYTF
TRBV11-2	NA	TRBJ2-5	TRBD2	TGTGCCAGCAGCTTAGGTATTTTACTAGCGGGGACGTACCAAGAGACCCAGTACTTC	CASSLGILLAGTYQETQYF
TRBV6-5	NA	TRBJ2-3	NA	TGTGCCAGCAGTTTTAGCTTTAAAGATACGCAGTATTTT	CASSFSFKDTQYF
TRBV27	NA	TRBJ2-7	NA	TGTGCCAGCAGTTTCAGGGGACCAAGCTACGAGCAGTACTTC	CASSFRGPSYEQYF
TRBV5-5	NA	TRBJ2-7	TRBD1	TGTGCCAGCAGCTTGCTGGGACAGGGATACGAGCAGTACTTC	CASSLLGQGYEQYF
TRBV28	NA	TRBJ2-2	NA	TGTGCCAGCAGAACCCCTAGGGGCGGTAACACCGGGGAGCTGTTTTTT	CASRTPRGGNTGELFF
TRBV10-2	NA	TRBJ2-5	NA	TGCGCCAGCAGTGAGCACTTGTACCAAGAGACCCAGTACTTC	CASSEHLYQETQYF
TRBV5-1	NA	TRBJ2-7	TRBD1	TGCGCCAGCAGCTTGTCGCCAGGGGGCTACTACGAGCAGTACTTC	CASSLSPGGYYEQYF
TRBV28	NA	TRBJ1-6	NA	TGTGCCAGCAGTTTAGTTGAAGACATTGGATCACCCCTCCACTTT	CASSLVEDIGSPLHF
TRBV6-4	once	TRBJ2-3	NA	TGTGCCAGCAGTGAAGGTTGGCTGGGAGATACGCAGTATTTT	CASSEGWLGDTQYF
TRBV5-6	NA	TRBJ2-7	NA	TGTGCCAGCAGTCGTACGACACTTGAGCAGTACTTC	CASSRTTLEQYF